The present entry profiles one T cell receptor (beta chain) with its context. One end of the junction varies from germline; a read error may be responsible. The source of the sample is a study of metastatic and nonmetastatic thyroid tumors. Ahead of thyroid surgery, no patient had received treatment of any kind. TCRdb redid the clone calls on the PCR reads using MiXCR. This table holds around 50,000 clones, 22% found once. The sample was blood. The sequence came from a male donor with papillary thyroid cancer or a benign thyroid nodule (not recorded which). Some clones in this sample may be carry-over from other donors' samples.

CDR3 bases: TGCGCCAGCATCCAAGCCCACCTTGCCCGGAACGAGCAGTACTTC. Protein product: CASIQAHLARNEQYF. The chain carries TRBV4-3 and TRBJ2-7; D gene unclear. From germline, CDR1 is LGHNA and CDR2 YSLEER. This CDR3 region has 15 residues.